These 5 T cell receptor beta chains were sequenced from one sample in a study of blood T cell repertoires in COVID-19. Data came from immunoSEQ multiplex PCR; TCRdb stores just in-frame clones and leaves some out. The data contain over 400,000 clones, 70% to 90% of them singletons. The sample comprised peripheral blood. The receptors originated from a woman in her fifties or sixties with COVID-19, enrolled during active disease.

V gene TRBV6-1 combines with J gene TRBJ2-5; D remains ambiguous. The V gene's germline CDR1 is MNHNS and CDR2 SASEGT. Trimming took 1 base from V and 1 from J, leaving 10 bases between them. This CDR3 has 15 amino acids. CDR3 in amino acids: CASSEGGTTQETQYF. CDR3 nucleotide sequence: TGTGCCAGCAGTGAAGGCGGCACTACCCAAGAGACCCAGTACTTC.

The CDR3 coding sequence is TGTGCTAGTGGTTTAGGGGGACCCTACAATGAGCAGTTCTTC. Encoded protein: CASGLGGPYNEQFF. This chain joins TRBV12-5 and TRBJ2-1; D perhaps matches TRBD1 (6 bases). Per the germline V gene, CDR1 is LGHNT and CDR2 is FRNRAP. The length of the CDR3 is 14 residues. With 3 bases removed from V and 2 bases from J, the gap between germline ends came to 8 bases.

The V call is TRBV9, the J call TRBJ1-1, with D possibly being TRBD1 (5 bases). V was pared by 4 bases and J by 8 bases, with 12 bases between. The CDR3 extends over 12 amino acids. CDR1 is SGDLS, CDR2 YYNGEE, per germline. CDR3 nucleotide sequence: TGTGCCAGCAGCCCGGGGGGGATCGAAGCTTTCTTT. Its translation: CASSPGGIEAFF.

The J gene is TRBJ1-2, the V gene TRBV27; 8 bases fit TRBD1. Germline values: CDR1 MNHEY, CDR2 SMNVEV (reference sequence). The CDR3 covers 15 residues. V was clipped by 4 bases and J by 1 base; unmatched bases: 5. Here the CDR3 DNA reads TGTGCCAGCAGTTCCTACAGGGGGAGTAACTATGGCTACACCTTC. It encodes CASSSYRGSNYGYTF.

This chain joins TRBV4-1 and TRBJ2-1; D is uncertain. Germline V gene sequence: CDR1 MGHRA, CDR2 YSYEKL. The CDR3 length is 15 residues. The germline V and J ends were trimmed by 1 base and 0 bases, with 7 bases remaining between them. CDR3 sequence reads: CASSQAKSSYNEQFF. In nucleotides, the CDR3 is TGCGCCAGCAGCCAAGCAAAGAGCTCCTACAATGAGCAGTTCTTC.